This TCR beta chain is from a study of cytomegalovirus exposure and HLA in healthy donors. There are a few counts of this clone. The antigen remains unidentified. The PCR was carried out with 60 Vbeta primers and 13 Jbeta primers. Measured with immunoSEQ multiplex PCR; TCRdb has only the in-frame clones, and not every one. This sample has over 100,000 clones, with 65% to 90% found just once. Whole-study results and caveats: Data from an earlier analysis indicated that most TCR beta V segments were productive either about 87% or about 30% of the time. In a later analysis, productive TCRs from donors in an Asian-associated ancestry cluster reportedly carried fewer N-insertions than the cohort mean. CMV serostatus was the only recorded immune exposure for donors. DRB1 had the most TCR associations and HLA-C the fewest, a later analysis found, with rates varying by HLA locus.

This CDR3 is built from 15 residues. Germline values: CDR1 MNHEY, CDR2 SVGAGI. The V end was cut by 6 bases, the J end by 5 bases, with 20 bases between. Sequencing was done on a sample of PBMCs. The chain links TRBV6-5 to TRBJ2-7; possibly TRBD1 for D (7 bases). This receptor was obtained from a woman in her late teens or twenties in good health and CMV-seropositive. CDR3 nucleotides: TGTGCCAGCAGGCACGAAGTACAGGGGAGGAACGAGCAGTACTTC. Protein: CASRHEVQGRNEQYF.